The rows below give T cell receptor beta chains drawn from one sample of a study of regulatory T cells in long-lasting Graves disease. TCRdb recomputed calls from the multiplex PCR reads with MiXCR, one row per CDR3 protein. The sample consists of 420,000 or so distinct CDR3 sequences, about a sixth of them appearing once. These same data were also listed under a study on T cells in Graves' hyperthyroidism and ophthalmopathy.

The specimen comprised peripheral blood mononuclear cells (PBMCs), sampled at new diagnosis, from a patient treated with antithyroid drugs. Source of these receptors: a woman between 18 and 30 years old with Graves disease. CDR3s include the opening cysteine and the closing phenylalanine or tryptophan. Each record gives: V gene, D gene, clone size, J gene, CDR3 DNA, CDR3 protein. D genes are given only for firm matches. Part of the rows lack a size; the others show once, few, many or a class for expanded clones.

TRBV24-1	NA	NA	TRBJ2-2	TGTGCCACCAAATTGATTGACAGAACGAACACCGGGGAGCTGTTTTTT	CATKLIDRTNTGELFF
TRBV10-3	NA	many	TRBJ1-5	TGTGCCATCAGTGAGTCGACGGGGGGCAATCAGCCCCAGCATTTT	CAISESTGGNQPQHF
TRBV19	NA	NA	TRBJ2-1	TGTGCCAGTAGTATCGGGGGTCGCTCCTACAATGAGCAGTTCTTC	CASSIGGRSYNEQFF
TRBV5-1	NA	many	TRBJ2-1	TGCGCCAGCAGCAGTGGACACTACAATGAGCAGTTCTTC	CASSSGHYNEQFF
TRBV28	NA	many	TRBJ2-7	TGTGCCAGCAGCCCGGACTCTATGGGGTCGATGTACTTC	CASSPDSMGSMYF
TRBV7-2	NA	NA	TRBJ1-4	TGTGCCAGCAGCTCGCGTACGGGAACTAATGAAAAACTGTTTTTT	CASSSRTGTNEKLFF
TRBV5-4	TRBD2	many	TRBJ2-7	TGTGCCAGCAGCCTTAAGGGCGGGAGTGGTTCAAAGTACTTC	CASSLKGGSGSKYF
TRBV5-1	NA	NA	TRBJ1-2	TGCGCCAGCAGCTGGGACAAAGAAGACTATGGCTACACCTTC	CASSWDKEDYGYTF
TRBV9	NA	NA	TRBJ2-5	TGTGCCAGCAGCGTAACCCCCGGGGGAGAGACCCAGTACTTC	CASSVTPGGETQYF
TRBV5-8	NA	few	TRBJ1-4	TGTGCCAGCAGCTTTATCAGAAATGAAAAACTGTTTTTT	CASSFIRNEKLFF
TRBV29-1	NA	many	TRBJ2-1	TGCAGCGTTGAAATCAACAATGAGCAGTTCTTC	CSVEINNEQFF
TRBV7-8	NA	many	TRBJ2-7	TGTGCCAGCAGCGAACCTGTTGCGATAGGCGAGCAGTACTTC	CASSEPVAIGEQYF
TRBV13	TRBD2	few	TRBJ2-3	TGTGCCAGCAGCTATGGGTCGGGGACTAGCGGGAGTAGCACAGATACGCAGTATTTT	CASSYGSGTSGSSTDTQYF
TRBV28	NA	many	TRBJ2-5	TGTGCCAGCAGTTCCTCCGGGTCAGAGACCCAGTACTTC	CASSSSGSETQYF
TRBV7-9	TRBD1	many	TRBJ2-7	TGTGCCAGCAGCTCTACCGGGACAGGCTCCTACGAGCAGTACTTC	CASSSTGTGSYEQYF
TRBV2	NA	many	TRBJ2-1	TGTGCCAGCAGTGAAAACCGAGAACTGTACAATGAGCAGTTCTTC	CASSENRELYNEQFF
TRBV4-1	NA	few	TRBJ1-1	TGCGCCAGCAGCCGACCAGGGAACACTGAAGCTTTCTTT	CASSRPGNTEAFF
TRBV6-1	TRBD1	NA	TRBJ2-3	TGTGCCATCAGTGAAAACAGGGGGCTCACAGATACGCAGTATTTT	CAISENRGLTDTQYF
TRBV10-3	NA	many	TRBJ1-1	TGTGCCATCAGTGAGCCAGACATGAACACTGAAGCTTTCTTT	CAISEPDMNTEAFF
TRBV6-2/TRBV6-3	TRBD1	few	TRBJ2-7	TGTGCCAGCAAACGGACAGGGGAGACCTACGAGCAGTACTTC	CASKRTGETYEQYF
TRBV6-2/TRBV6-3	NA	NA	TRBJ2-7	TGTGCCAGTGACAGTTCCAACCACGAGCAGTACTTC	CASDSSNHEQYF
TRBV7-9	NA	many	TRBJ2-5	TGTGCCAGCAGCATGGGGGACGGTCAAGAGACCCAGTACTTC	CASSMGDGQETQYF
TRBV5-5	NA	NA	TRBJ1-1	TGTGCCAGCAGCTCACACCTGTTGAACACTGAAGCTTTCTTT	CASSSHLLNTEAFF
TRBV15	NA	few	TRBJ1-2	TGTGCCACCAGCAGAGATGGGGGCGCGCGGGATGGCTACACCTTC	CATSRDGGARDGYTF
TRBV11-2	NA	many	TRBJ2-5	TGTGCCAGCAGCTTAGTGGCTAGTGGAGAGACCCAGTACTTC	CASSLVASGETQYF
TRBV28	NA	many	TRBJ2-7	TGTGCCAGCAGTGGGCCGGGCGGAGCCAAGACCTACGAGCAGTACTTC	CASSGPGGAKTYEQYF
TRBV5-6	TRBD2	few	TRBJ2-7	TGTGCCAGCAGCCCGGCTAGCGGACCAAGCTACGAGCAGTACTTC	CASSPASGPSYEQYF
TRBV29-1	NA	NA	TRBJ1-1	TGCAGCGTATCAAATAGGGGGGAAGCTTTCTTT	CSVSNRGEAFF
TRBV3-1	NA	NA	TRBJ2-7	TGTGCCAGCAGCCAAGATCCAACCTCCTACGAGCAGTACTTC	CASSQDPTSYEQYF
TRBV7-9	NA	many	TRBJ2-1	TGTGCCACCAGGGGCTTTCTAGCGAATGAGCAGTTCTTC	CATRGFLANEQFF
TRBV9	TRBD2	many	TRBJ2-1	TGTGCCAGCAGCTCCGTTGAGCGGGACCTCAATGAGCAGTTCTTC	CASSSVERDLNEQFF
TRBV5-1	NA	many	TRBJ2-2	TGTGCCAGCAGCTTAACGGCTATTGGGCACGGGGAGCTGTTTTTT	CASSLTAIGHGELFF
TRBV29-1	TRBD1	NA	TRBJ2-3	TGCAGCGCCTCGGGTGGGACAGGGTATTCTCCCAGAACAGATACGCAGTATTTT	CSASGGTGYSPRTDTQYF
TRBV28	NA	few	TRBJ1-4	TGTGCCAGCAGTTTAGGGGTGAGGACACGGGAAAAACTGTTTTTT	CASSLGVRTREKLFF
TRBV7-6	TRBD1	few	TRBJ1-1	TGTGCCAGCAGCTTAGCGACGGATCCAGGACAGGGTATCTTGGGCACTGAAGCTTTCTTT	CASSLATDPGQGILGTEAFF
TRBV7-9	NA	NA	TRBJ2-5	TGTGCCAGCAGCTTACTTAGAAACCAAGAGACCCAGTACTTC	CASSLLRNQETQYF
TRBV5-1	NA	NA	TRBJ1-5	TGCGCCAGCAGCTTGGGGGCATCACGCGGGGAGCCCCAGCATTTT	CASSLGASRGEPQHF
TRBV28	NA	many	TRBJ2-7	TGTGCCAGCAGTTCGACAATCTACGAGCAGTACTTC	CASSSTIYEQYF
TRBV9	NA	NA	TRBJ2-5	TGTGCCAGCAGCGGGGGGCTAGCCTTCCAAGAGACCCAGTACTTC	CASSGGLAFQETQYF
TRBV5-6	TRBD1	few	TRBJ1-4	TGTGCCAGCAGCCTGACAGGGGAGACTAATGAAAAACTGTTTTTT	CASSLTGETNEKLFF
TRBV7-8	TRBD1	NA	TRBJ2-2	TGTGCCAGCAGCTTAGGGGACAGGGGTTTCGGGGAGCTGTTTTTT	CASSLGDRGFGELFF
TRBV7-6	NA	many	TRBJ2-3	TGTGCCAGCAGCTTGAGTAGCGCCTTCGGCACAGATACGCAGTATTTT	CASSLSSAFGTDTQYF
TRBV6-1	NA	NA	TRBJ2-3	TGTGCCACTTCGGGAGTTTTGGGAGATACGCAGTATTTT	CATSGVLGDTQYF
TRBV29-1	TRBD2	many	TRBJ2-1	TGCAGCGTTCTTACTCCGGGACTAAGTTTCAATGAGCAGTTCTTC	CSVLTPGLSFNEQFF
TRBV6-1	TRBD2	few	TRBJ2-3	TGTGCCAGCAGGACCGGGACTAAAAAGTGGGGTACGCAGTATTTT	CASRTGTKKWGTQYF
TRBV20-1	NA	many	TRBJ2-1	TGCAGTATCTATATCATGGAGGAAAGCTCCTACAATGAGCAGTTCTTC	CSIYIMEESSYNEQFF
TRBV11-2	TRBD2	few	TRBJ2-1	TGTGCCAGCAGCTTAGCGTCGGGACTAGCGGGTGCCAATGAGCAGTTCTTC	CASSLASGLAGANEQFF
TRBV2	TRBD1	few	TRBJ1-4	TGTGCCAGCATGAGGACAGGGAGGGGTGCCACTAATGAAAAACTGTTTTTT	CASMRTGRGATNEKLFF
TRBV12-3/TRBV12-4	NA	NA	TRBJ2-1	TGTGCCAGCAGTTTTTATGGTCTAGGACGTGTGGGTGAGCAGTTCTTC	CASSFYGLGRVGEQFF
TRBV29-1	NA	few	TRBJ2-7	TGCAGCGTTCGTAACCGGGACCGGGTCTACGAGCAGTACTTC	CSVRNRDRVYEQYF
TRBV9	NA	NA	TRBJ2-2	TGTACCAGCAGCGTAGGGTCCCGTTTCGCCGGGGAGCTGTTTTTT	CTSSVGSRFAGELFF
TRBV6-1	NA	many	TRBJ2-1	TGTGCCAGCGAATTGGATACGGATGAGCAGTTCTTC	CASELDTDEQFF
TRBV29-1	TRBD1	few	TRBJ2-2	TGCAGCGTGGGGACAGGGGGCATCACCGGGGAGCTGTTTTTT	CSVGTGGITGELFF
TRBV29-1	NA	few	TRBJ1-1	TGCAGCGTTGCGACAGAGCGAAACACTGAAGCTTTCTTT	CSVATERNTEAFF
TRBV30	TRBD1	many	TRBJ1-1	TGTGCCTGGAAACGGGACAGGGGTTACACTGAAGCTTTCTTT	CAWKRDRGYTEAFF